The present T cell receptor beta chain was sequenced within a study of T cell changes during pregnancy in multiple sclerosis. The CDR3 length is 15 residues. The V and J ends lost 4 bases and 2 bases respectively, with 13 bases between them. Germline CDR1 reads MGHRA; CDR2 reads YSYEKL. The assay was immunoSEQ multiplex PCR, and TCRdb's table has in-frame clones only and misses some. The sample has approximately 40,000 clones, about 92% seen once. The sample in question was CD8+ T cells from peripheral blood mononuclear cells, obtained in the third trimester of pregnancy. The sequence came from a female donor with multiple sclerosis, enrolled in a pregnancy study. V is TRBV4-1 and J is TRBJ2-3; possible D gene TRBD2, 6 bases. In nucleotides, the CDR3 is TGCGCCAGCAGCCCTTTTGCGGGAAACACAGATACGCAGTATTTT. It yields the protein CASSPFAGNTDTQYF.